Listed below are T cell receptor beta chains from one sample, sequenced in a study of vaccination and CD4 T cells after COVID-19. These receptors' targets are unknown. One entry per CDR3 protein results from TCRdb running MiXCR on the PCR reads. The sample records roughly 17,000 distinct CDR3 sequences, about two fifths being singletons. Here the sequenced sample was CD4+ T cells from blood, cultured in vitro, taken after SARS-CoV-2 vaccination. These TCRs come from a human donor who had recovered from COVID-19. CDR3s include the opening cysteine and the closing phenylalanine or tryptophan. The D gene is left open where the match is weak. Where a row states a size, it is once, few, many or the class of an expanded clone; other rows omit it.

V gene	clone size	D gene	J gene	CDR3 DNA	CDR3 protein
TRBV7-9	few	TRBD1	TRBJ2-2	TGTGCCAGCAGCCGAAGGACAGGGATAATGGGCGGGGAGCTGTTTTTT	CASSRRTGIMGGELFF
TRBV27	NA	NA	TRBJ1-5	TGTGCCAGCAGTACCCCGGGTCAGCCCCAGCATTTT	CASSTPGQPQHF
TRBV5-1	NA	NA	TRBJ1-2	TGCGCCAGCCCCAGGGAGCTCTATGGCTACACCTTC	CASPRELYGYTF
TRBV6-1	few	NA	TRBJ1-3	TGTGCCAGCAGTGAAGATCCTGGAAACACCATATATTTT	CASSEDPGNTIYF
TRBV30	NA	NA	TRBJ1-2	TGTGCCTGGGCCCCCGGGAGCTCCTATGGCTACACCTTC	CAWAPGSSYGYTF
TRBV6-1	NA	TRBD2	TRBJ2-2	TGTGCCGGAACTAGCGGGCATAAAACCGGGGAGCTGTTTTTT	CAGTSGHKTGELFF
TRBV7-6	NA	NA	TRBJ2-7	TGTGCCAGCAGCCCCAGGCCGGGTCCGGGCGAGCAGTACTTC	CASSPRPGPGEQYF
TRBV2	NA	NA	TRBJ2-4	TGTGCCAGCAGTGGGGACCGCGGAGCCAAAAACATTCAGTACTTC	CASSGDRGAKNIQYF
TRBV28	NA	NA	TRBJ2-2	TGTGCCAGCAGCCTGGGGCGGGGCGGGAACACCGGGGAGCTGTTTTTT	CASSLGRGGNTGELFF
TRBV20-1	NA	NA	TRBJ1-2	TGCAGTGCTAGTAGGGGGGGCGGCTATGGCTACACCTTC	CSASRGGGYGYTF
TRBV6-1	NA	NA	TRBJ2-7	TGTGCCAGCAGTCGTAACCAGTACGAGCAGTACTTC	CASSRNQYEQYF
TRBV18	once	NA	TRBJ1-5	TGTGCCAGCTCACCACAGGGGACCGCTAGGCAGCCCCAGCATTTT	CASSPQGTARQPQHF
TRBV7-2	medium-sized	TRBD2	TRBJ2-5	TGTGCCAGCAGCTATAGGACTAGCGGGGAGACCCAGTACTTC	CASSYRTSGETQYF
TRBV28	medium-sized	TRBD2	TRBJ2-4	TGTGCCAGCAGCCGGACTAGCGGGAGGGCCGAGAAAGCCAAAAACATTCAGTACTTC	CASSRTSGRAEKAKNIQYF
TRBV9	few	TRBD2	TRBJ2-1	TGTGCCAGCAGCACAACATCTAGCGGATGGCAGTTCTTC	CASSTTSSGWQFF
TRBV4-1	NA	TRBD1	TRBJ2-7	TGCGCCAGCAGCCCCGGGACAGGGGGCCGGGAGCAGTACTTC	CASSPGTGGREQYF
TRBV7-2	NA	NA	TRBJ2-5	TGTGCCAGCAGCTTAGCGGGAGGCGCAGAGACCCAGTACTTC	CASSLAGGAETQYF
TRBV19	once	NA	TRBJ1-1	TGTGCCAGTAGTATTTCGAGGGGGTGGACTGAAGCTTTCTTT	CASSISRGWTEAFF
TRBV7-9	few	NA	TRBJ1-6	TGTGCCAGCAGCCCTCTTTCAGGGAATAATTCACCCCTCCACTTT	CASSPLSGNNSPLHF
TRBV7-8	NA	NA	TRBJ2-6	TGTGCCAGCAGCTTTGGGTTTATTGGGGCCAACGTCCTGACTTTC	CASSFGFIGANVLTF
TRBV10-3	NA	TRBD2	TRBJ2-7	TGTGCCATTTCGACTAGCGGGGCCGCTTACGAGCAGTACTTC	CAISTSGAAYEQYF
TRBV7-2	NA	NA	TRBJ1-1	TGTGCCAGCAGCTTAGGGGTAGGGATGAACACTGAAGCTTTCTTT	CASSLGVGMNTEAFF
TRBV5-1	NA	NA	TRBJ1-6	TGCGCCAGCAGCTTGGGACACGATAATTCACCCCTCCACTTT	CASSLGHDNSPLHF
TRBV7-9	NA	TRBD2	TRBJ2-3	TGTGCCAGCAGCACCGGGACTAGCGGGACTCTTAGCACAGATACGCAGTATTTT	CASSTGTSGTLSTDTQYF
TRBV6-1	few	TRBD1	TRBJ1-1	TGTGCCAGCAGTGTTGGGACAGGGGGCACTGAAGCTTTCTTT	CASSVGTGGTEAFF
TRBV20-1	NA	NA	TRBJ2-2	TGCAGTGCCAAACGTGGGACTAACACCGGGGAGCTGTTTTTT	CSAKRGTNTGELFF
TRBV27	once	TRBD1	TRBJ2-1	TGTGCCAGCAGTTTCGTCGCAGGGGGAGCCTACAATGAGCAGTTCTTC	CASSFVAGGAYNEQFF
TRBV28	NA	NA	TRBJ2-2	TGTGCCAGCAGTCCTCGGGTCACCGGGGAGCTGTTTTTT	CASSPRVTGELFF
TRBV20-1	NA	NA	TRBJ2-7	TGCAGTGCGGATGGACTCGAAACGTCCTACGAGCAGTACTTC	CSADGLETSYEQYF
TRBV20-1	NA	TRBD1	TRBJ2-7	TGCAGTGCCCTCCCTGAGACAGGGGACCTCTCCTACGAGCAGTACTTC	CSALPETGDLSYEQYF
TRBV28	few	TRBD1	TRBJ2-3	TGTGCCGCTGCCGGACAGGGGGCGCGAGGGGGCACAGATACGCAGTATTTT	CAAAGQGARGGTDTQYF
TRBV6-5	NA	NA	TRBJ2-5	TGTGCCAGCAGTTACTCAGGTTCACAGACGCGAACCATAAGAGAGACCCAGTACTTC	CASSYSGSQTRTIRETQYF
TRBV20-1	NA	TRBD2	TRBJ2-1	TGCAGTGCTAGAGTGCCCGGGACTAGCGGGACCAATGAGCAGTTCTTC	CSARVPGTSGTNEQFF
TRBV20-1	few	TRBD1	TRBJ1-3	TGCAGTGCTAAGAGACCGGGACAGACTCCTCCGTACTCTGGAAACACCATATATTTT	CSAKRPGQTPPYSGNTIYF
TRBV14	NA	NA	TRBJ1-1	TGTGCCAGCAGTCCAAGAACAGGGCTAAACACTGAAGCTTTCTTT	CASSPRTGLNTEAFF
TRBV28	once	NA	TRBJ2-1	TGTGCCAGCAGTTTACCGGGGACCAACTACAATGAGCAGTTCTTC	CASSLPGTNYNEQFF
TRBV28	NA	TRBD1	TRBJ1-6	TGTGCCAGCAGTTTAGCCGACAGGGTCTCTTCACCCCTCCACTTT	CASSLADRVSSPLHF
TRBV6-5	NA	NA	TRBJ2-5	TGTGCCAGCAGTTACTCCCGCCTATGGGAGACCCAGTACTTC	CASSYSRLWETQYF
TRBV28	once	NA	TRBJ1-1	TGTGCCAGCAGCGATCCGGGACAGAACACTGAAGCTTTCTTT	CASSDPGQNTEAFF
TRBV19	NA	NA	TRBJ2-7	TGTGCCAGTAGTATTGGATCATCGGACACCTACGAGCAGTACTTC	CASSIGSSDTYEQYF
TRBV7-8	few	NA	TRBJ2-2	TGTGCCAGCAGCTTAGCCCGGGGAGGGAACACCGGGGAGCTGTTTTTT	CASSLARGGNTGELFF
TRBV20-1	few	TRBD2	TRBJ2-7	TGCAGTGCTAGAGGACTAGCGTCGAGGTATGAGCAGTACTTC	CSARGLASRYEQYF
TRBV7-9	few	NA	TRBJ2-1	TGTGCCAGCAGGCGCGGAGGTGGGTCGGGTGAGCAGTTCTTC	CASRRGGGSGEQFF
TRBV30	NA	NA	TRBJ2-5	TGTGCCTGGAGTGTAGGGAGGCGGGAGACCCAGTACTTC	CAWSVGRRETQYF
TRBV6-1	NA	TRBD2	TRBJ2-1	TGTGCCAGCAGTGAAGCCGCTCAGTGGACTAGCGGTTACAATGAGCAGTTCTTC	CASSEAAQWTSGYNEQFF
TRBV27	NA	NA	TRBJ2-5	TGTGCCAGCGGTGAGGGGGGTGGGACCCAGTACTTC	CASGEGGGTQYF
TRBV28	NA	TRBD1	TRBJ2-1	TGTGCCAGCAGCTACACCGGGACAGTACTCTACAATGAGCAGTTCTTC	CASSYTGTVLYNEQFF
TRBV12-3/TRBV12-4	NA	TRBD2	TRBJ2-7	TGTGCCAGCAGTCCCCCGCGGGGGGTCTCCTACGAGCAGTACTTC	CASSPPRGVSYEQYF
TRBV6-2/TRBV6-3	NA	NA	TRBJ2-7	TGTGCCAGCAGTTACTCGACTCAGCGCGGTGAGCAGTACTTC	CASSYSTQRGEQYF
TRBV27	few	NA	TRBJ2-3	TGTGCCAGCAGTTCAAGCAGTAGCGGTGATACGCAGTATTTT	CASSSSSSGDTQYF
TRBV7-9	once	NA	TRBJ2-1	TGTGCCAGCAGCTTATGGAATGAGCAGTTCTTC	CASSLWNEQFF
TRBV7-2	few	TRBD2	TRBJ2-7	TGTGCCAGCAGCTCCAGAGGGGGGGCTAGCGGGAGTTACGAGCAGTACTTC	CASSSRGGASGSYEQYF
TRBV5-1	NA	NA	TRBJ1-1	TGCGCCAGCAGCATCCAAGATGATTACGAGGGCACTGAAGCTTTCTTT	CASSIQDDYEGTEAFF
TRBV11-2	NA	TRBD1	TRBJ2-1	TGTGCCAGCAGCTTAGTGGGACAGGGGGCCTTTGAGCAGTTCTTC	CASSLVGQGAFEQFF